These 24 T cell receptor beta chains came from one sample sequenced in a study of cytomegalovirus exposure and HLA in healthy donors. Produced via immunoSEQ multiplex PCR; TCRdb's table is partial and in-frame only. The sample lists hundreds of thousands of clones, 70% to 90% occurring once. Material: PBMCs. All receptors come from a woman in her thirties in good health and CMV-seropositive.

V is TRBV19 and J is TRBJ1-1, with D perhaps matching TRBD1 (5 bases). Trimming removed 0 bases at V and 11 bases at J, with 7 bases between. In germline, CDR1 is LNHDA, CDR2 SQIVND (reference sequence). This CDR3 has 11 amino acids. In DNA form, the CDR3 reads TGTGCCAGTAGTATAGACAGGGATGCTTTCTTT. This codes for CASSIDRDAFF.

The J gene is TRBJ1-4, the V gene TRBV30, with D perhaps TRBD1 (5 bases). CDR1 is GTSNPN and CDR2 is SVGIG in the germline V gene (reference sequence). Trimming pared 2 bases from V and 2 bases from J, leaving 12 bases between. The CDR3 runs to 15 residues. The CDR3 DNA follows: TGTGCCTGGAGTTCCACAGGTGCCACTAATGAAAAACTGTTTTTT. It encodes CAWSSTGATNEKLFF. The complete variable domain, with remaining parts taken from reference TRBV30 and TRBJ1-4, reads SQTIHQWPATLVQPVGSPLSLECTVEGTSNPNLYWYRQAAGRGLQLLFYSVGIGQISSEVPQNLSASRPQDRQFILSSKKLLLSDSGFYLCAWSSTGATNEKLFFGSGTQLSVL.

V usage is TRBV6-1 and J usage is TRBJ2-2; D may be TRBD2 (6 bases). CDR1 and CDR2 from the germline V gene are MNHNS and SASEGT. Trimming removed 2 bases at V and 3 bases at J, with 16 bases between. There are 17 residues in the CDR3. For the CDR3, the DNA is TGTGCCAGCAGTGAACCCTGGGGGGAGGACTACACCGGGGAGCTGTTTTTT. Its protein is CASSEPWGEDYTGELFF.

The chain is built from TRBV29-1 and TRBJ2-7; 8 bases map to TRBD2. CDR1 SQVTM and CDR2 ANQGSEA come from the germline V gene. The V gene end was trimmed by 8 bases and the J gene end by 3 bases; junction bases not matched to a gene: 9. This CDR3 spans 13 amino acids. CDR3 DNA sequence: TGCAGCACCAGGGTAGCGGGATACTACGAGCAGTACTTC. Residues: CSTRVAGYYEQYF.

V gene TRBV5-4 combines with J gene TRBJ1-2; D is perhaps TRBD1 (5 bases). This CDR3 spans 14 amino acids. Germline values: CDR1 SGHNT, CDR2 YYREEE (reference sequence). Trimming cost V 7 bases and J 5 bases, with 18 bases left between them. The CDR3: CASGSWTNDYGYTF. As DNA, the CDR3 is TGTGCCAGCGGGTCCTGGACAAACGATTATGGCTACACCTTC.

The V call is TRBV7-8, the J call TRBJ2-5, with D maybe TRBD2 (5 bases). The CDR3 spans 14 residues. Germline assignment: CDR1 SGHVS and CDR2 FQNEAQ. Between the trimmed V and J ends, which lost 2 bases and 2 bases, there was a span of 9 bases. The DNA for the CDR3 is TGTGCCAGCAGCTTATATAGCGCGCAAGAGACCCAGTACTTC. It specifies CASSLYSAQETQYF.

DNA for the CDR3: TGTGCCAGCAGTTTCGGAGGGAACAGGAACGAGCAGTACTTC. Its translation is CASSFGGNRNEQYF. The chain recombines TRBV28 with TRBJ2-7; possible D gene TRBD2, 6 bases. Per germline, CDR1 MDHEN and CDR2 SYDVKM. CDR3 size: 14 residues. Trimming took off 3 bases at V and 5 bases at J, with 14 bases between the two ends.

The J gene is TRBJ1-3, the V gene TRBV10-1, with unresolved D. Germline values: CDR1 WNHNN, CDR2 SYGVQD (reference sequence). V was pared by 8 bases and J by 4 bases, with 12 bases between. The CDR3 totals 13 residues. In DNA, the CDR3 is TGCGCCAGCCCGCCCCCAGGCGGAAACACCATATATTTT. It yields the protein CASPPPGGNTIYF.

CDR3 sequence: CASSLRGPYNEQFF. The CDR3 region has the DNA TGTGCCAGCAGTTTAAGGGGTCCCTACAATGAGCAGTTCTTC. This sequence joins TRBV27 and TRBJ2-1; the D gene is possibly TRBD1 (5 bases). There are 14 residues in the CDR3. Trimming cost V 2 bases and J 2 bases, with 7 bases left between them. CDR1 is MNHEY and CDR2 is SMNVEV in the germline V gene (reference sequence).

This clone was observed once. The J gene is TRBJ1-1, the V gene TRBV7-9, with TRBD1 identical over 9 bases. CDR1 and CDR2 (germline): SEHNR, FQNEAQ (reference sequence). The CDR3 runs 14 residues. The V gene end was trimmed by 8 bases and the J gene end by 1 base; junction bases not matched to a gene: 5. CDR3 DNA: TGTGCCAGCGGGGACAGGGATTCGAACACTGAAGCTTTCTTT. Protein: CASGDRDSNTEAFF.

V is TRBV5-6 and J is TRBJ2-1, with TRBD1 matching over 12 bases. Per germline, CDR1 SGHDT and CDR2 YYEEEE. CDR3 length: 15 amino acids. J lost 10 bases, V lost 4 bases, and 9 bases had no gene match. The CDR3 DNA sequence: TGTGCCAGCAGCAAGCGGGACAGGGGGCACGGGGAGCAGTTCTTC. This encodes CASSKRDRGHGEQFF.

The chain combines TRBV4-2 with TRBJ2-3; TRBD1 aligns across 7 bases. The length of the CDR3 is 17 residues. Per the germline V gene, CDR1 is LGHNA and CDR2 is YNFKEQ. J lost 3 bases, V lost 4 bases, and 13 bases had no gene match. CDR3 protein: CASSRRQGVGGTDTQYF. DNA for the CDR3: TGTGCCAGCAGCCGCCGACAGGGTGTTGGTGGGACAGATACGCAGTATTTT.

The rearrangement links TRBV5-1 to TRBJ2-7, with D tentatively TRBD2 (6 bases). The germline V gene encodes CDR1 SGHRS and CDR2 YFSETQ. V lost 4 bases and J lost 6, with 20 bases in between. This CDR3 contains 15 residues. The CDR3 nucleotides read TGCGCCAGCAGCGAATCCCCACAGACTAGGGTCGAGCAGTACTTC. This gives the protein CASSESPQTRVEQYF.

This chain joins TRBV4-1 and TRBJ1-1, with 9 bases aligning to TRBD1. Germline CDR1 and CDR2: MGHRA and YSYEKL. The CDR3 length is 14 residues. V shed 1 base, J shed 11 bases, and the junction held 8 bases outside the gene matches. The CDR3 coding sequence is TGCGCCAGCAGCCAAGGAAAACAGGGGGCTTCGGCTTTCTTT. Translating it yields CASSQGKQGASAFF.

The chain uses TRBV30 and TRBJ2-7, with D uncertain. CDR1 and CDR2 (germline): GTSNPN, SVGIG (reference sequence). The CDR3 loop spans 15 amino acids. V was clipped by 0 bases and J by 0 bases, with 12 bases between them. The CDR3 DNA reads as TGTGCCTGGAGTGTAGCCCTTCCTGCCTCCTACGAGCAGTACTTC. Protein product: CAWSVALPASYEQYF.

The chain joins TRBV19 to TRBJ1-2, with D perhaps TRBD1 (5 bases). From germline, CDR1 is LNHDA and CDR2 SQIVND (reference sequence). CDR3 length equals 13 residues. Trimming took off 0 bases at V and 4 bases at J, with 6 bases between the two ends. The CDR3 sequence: CASSIETVYGYTF. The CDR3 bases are TGTGCCAGTAGTATAGAGACAGTCTATGGCTACACCTTC.

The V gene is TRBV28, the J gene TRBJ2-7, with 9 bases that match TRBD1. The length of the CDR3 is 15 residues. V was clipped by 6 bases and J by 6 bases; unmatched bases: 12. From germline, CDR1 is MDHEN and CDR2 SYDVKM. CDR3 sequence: CASRDRGGIGGEQYF. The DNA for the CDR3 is TGTGCCAGCAGAGACAGGGGGGGTATAGGAGGCGAGCAGTACTTC. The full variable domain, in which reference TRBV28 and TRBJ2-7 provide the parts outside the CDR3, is DVKVTQSSRYLVKRTGEKVFLECVQDMDHENMFWYRQDPGLGLRLIYFSYDVKMKEKGDIPEGYSVSREKKERFSLILESASTNQTSMYLCASRDRGGIGGEQYFGPGTRLTVT.

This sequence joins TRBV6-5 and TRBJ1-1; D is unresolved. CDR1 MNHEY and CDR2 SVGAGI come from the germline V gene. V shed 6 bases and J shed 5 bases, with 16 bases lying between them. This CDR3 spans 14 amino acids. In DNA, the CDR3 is TGTGCCAGCAGCCCCTACGCGGGTTTTACTGAAGCTTTCTTT. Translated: CASSPYAGFTEAFF.

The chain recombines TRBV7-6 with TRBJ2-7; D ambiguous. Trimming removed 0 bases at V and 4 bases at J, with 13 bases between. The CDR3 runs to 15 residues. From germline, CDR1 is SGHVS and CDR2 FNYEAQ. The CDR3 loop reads CASSLAPAAGYEQYF. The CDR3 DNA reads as TGTGCCAGCAGCTTAGCGCCAGCCGCAGGATACGAGCAGTACTTC.

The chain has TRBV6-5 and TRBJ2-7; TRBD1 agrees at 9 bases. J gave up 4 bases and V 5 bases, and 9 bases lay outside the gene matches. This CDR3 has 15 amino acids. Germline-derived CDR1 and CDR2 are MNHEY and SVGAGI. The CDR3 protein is CASSKPGQGAYEQYF. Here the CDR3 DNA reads TGTGCCAGCAGTAAACCGGGACAGGGAGCTTACGAGCAGTACTTC.

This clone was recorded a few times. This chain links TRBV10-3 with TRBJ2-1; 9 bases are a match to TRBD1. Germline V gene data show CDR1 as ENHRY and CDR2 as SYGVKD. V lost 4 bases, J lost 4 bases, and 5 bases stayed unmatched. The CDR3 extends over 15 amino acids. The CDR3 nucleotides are TGTGCCATCAGTGGAGGGGACAGGGTGTACAATGAGCAGTTCTTC. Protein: CAISGGDRVYNEQFF.

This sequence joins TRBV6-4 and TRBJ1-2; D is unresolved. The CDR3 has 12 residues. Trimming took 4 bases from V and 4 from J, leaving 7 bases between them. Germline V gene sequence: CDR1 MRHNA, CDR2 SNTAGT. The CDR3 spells CASSAPGYGYTF. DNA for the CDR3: TGTGCCAGCAGTGCCCCCGGCTATGGCTACACCTTC.

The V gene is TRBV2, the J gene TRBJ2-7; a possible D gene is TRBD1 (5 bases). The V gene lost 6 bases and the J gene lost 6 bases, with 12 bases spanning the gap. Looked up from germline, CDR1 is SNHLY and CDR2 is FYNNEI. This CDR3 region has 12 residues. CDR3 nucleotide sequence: TGTGCCAGCAGGTACAGGACGTCCGAGCAGTACTTC. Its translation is CASRYRTSEQYF.

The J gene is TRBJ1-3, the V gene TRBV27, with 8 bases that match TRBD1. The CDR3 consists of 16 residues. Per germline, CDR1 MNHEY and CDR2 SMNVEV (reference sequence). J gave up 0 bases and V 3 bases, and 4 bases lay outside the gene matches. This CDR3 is CASSLGQAGSGNTIYF. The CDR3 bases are TGTGCCAGCAGTTTGGGACAGGCAGGCTCTGGAAACACCATATATTTT.